The 29 T cell receptor beta chains reported below all come from one sample, sequenced in a study of beta chain features in type 1 diabetes. Study-level results: Moderate yet significant TCRB CDR3 shortening was seen in Type 1 diabetes patients in all four CD4+ subsets.

Expressed TCRB transcripts were sequenced, since all the RNA that had been isolated was reverse transcribed. Generated by immunoSEQ multiplex PCR, the TCRdb table keeps only in-frame clones and is missing some. The table shows 150,000 to 200,000 clones, with around 63% occurring only once. These receptors lack a known antigen. Sequenced material: naive CD4+ T cells from blood. These receptors came from a man aged 25 to 40 with type 1 diabetes.

This rearrangement joins TRBV29-1 to TRBJ1-2; no clear D. Germline V CDR1 and CDR2: SQVTM, ANQGSEA. The CDR3 runs 12 residues. V lost 2 bases and J 8 bases, leaving 12 bases between the germline ends. The CDR3 here is CSVERGRGGYTF. The CDR3 region has the DNA TGCAGCGTTGAACGCGGGCGCGGCGGCTACACCTTC. The full variable domain, rest sourced from reference TRBV29-1 and TRBJ1-2, is SAVISQKPSRDICQRGTSLTIQCQVDSQVTMMFWYRQQPGQSLTLIATANQGSEATYESGFVIDKFPISRPNLTFSTLTVSNMSPEDSSIYLCSVERGRGGYTFGSGTRLTVV.

The V and J genes are TRBV19 and TRBJ2-7; D is unresolved. CDR3 length: 13 residues. The germline V and J ends were trimmed by 3 bases and 3 bases, with 9 bases remaining between them. Germline-derived CDR1 and CDR2 are LNHDA and SQIVND (reference sequence). DNA for the CDR3: TGTGCCAGTAGTATCGAAAGGAACTACGAGCAGTACTTC. Translated: CASSIERNYEQYF. The whole variable domain, remainder taken from reference TRBV19 and TRBJ2-7, is DGGITQSPKYLFRKEGQNVTLSCEQNLNHDAMYWYRQDPGQGLRLIYYSQIVNDFQKGDIAEGYSVSREKKESFPLTVTSAQKNPTAFYLCASSIERNYEQYFGPGTRLTVT.

This chain connects TRBV14 to TRBJ2-1; TRBD2 agrees at 12 bases. From germline, CDR1 is SGHDN and CDR2 FVKESK. This CDR3 region has 14 residues. V was pared by 4 bases and J by 6 bases, with 1 base of the junction left unmatched. This CDR3 is CASSPLAGGNEQFF. The CDR3 nucleotides are TGTGCCAGCAGCCCACTAGCGGGGGGCAATGAGCAGTTCTTC.

The chain employs TRBV25-1 and TRBJ2-5; D uncertain. Germline loops: CDR1 MGHDK, CDR2 SYGVNS. V was clipped by 4 bases and J by 0 bases, with 3 bases between them. There are 12 residues in the CDR3. The CDR3: CASSGNQETQYF. The CDR3 nucleotides are TGTGCCAGCAGTGGGAACCAAGAGACCCAGTACTTC. The full variable domain, its missing parts supplied by reference TRBV25-1 and TRBJ2-5, is EADIYQTPRYLVIGTGKKITLECSQTMGHDKMYWYQQDPGMELHLIHYSYGVNSTEKGDLSSESTVSRIRTEHFPLTLESARPSHTSQYLCASSGNQETQYFGPGTRLLVL.

The chain recombines TRBV25-1 with TRBJ2-5; weak D call: TRBD1 (5 bases). The V end lost 3 bases, the J end lost 0 bases, and 8 bases lay between the germline ends. The germline CDR1 and CDR2 sequences are MGHDK and SYGVNS. The CDR3 runs to 14 residues. The CDR3 loop reads CASSDREYQETQYF. In nucleotides, the CDR3 is TGTGCCAGCAGTGACAGGGAATACCAAGAGACCCAGTACTTC.

Comments on this clone: Other DNA sequences within the sample encode an identical CDR3. The V gene is TRBV29-1, the J gene TRBJ1-5; weak D call: TRBD1 (6 bases). Trimming stripped 4 bases from V and 3 bases from J, with 10 bases between. CDR3 length: 13 residues. Germline V CDR1 and CDR2: SQVTM, ANQGSEA. The CDR3 DNA follows: TGCAGCGTTGCTGGGGGCTACAATCAGCCCCAGCATTTT. This codes for CSVAGGYNQPQHF. The variable domain in full, with the rest retrieved from reference TRBV29-1 and TRBJ1-5, is SAVISQKPSRDICQRGTSLTIQCQVDSQVTMMFWYRQQPGQSLTLIATANQGSEATYESGFVIDKFPISRPNLTFSTLTVSNMSPEDSSIYLCSVAGGYNQPQHFGDGTRLSIL.

This sequence joins TRBV11-2 and TRBJ2-7; 10 nucleotides agree with TRBD1. There are 15 residues in the CDR3. V lost 3 bases and J lost 1; bases outside the gene matches: 3. Germline assignment: CDR1 SGHAT and CDR2 FQNNGV. The CDR3 loop is CASSFGTGVSYEQYF. The CDR3 DNA is TGTGCCAGCAGCTTCGGGACAGGGGTATCCTACGAGCAGTACTTC.

The chain combines TRBV29-1 with TRBJ1-5, with D possibly TRBD1 on 6 matching bases. Germline CDR1 and CDR2: SQVTM and ANQGSEA. The CDR3 has 13 amino acids. Trimming removed 7 bases at V and 7 bases at J, with 17 bases between. The CDR3 reads CSASGGRLQPQHF. CDR3 coding DNA: TGCAGCGCCTCGGGGGGCCGGTTGCAGCCCCAGCATTTT.

This clone has a handful of counts. The chain is built from TRBV10-3 and TRBJ2-3; D is possibly TRBD1 (5 bases). CDR3 length: 13 amino acids. V dropped 8 bases and J dropped 4 bases, with 13 bases sitting between them. CDR1 and CDR2 from the germline V gene are ENHRY and SYGVKD. The CDR3 nucleotides read TGTGCCATCGGGGCTACAGGCGCAGATACGCAGTATTTT. It translates to CAIGATGADTQYF.

This clone showed up just once. The chain employs TRBV18 and TRBJ2-5; either TRBD1 or TRBD2 may fit D (5 bases each). Trimming left V 5 bases short and J 4 bases short, with 8 bases between. CDR3 length equals 12 residues. The germline V gene encodes CDR1 KGHSH and CDR2 LQKENI. This CDR3 reads CASSTRGETQYF. The CDR3 bases are TGTGCCAGCTCAACGAGGGGAGAGACCCAGTACTTC.

This clone has only a few counts. This chain uses TRBV28 with TRBJ2-5; 7 bases agree with TRBD2. CDR1 and CDR2 from the germline V gene are MDHEN and SYDVKM. The CDR3 runs 15 residues. J was trimmed by 3 bases and V by 5 bases; bases with no gene match: 9. The CDR3 is CASSAHVAGEETQYF. CDR3 DNA: TGTGCCAGCAGTGCACACGTCGCGGGGGAAGAGACCCAGTACTTC.

The chain is built from TRBV13 and TRBJ1-2, with a tentative D call TRBD1 (5 bases). The CDR3 is 12 amino acids. Trimming took off 3 bases at V and 6 bases at J, with 8 bases between the two ends. Germline lookup yields CDR1 PRHDT and CDR2 FYEKMQ (reference sequence). The CDR3 bases are TGTGCCAGCAGCTTTGCGGGGCATGGCTACACCTTC. This codes for CASSFAGHGYTF.

This chain uses TRBV6-6 with TRBJ2-3; 8 bases are shared with TRBD1. CDR3 length: 14 residues. Germline CDR1 reads MNHNY; CDR2 reads SVGAGI (reference sequence). With V trimmed by 7 bases and J by 3 bases, 6 bases remained unmatched. The DNA of the CDR3 is TGTGCCAGCACCGACAGGGGCGGGACAGATACGCAGTATTTT. It encodes CASTDRGGTDTQYF.

V usage is TRBV6-6 and J usage is TRBJ2-5; D is unresolved. Germline V CDR1 and CDR2: MNHNY, SVGAGI (reference sequence). This CDR3 contains 10 residues. Trimming cost V 5 bases and J 2 bases, with 0 bases left between them. The CDR3 region has the DNA TGTGCCAGCAGTCAAGAGACCCAGTACTTC. Translating gives CASSQETQYF.

The chain joins TRBV27 to TRBJ2-3; D is ambiguous. V lost 6 bases to trimming and J lost 8 bases, with 15 bases between them. This CDR3 region has 13 residues. The germline gives CDR1 MNHEY, CDR2 SMNVEV (reference sequence). The CDR3 loop reads CASSDLALATQYF. In nucleotides, the CDR3 is TGTGCCAGCAGCGACCTGGCCCTTGCTACGCAGTATTTT.

The chain joins TRBV30 to TRBJ2-3, with D possibly being TRBD1 (6 bases). The CDR3 sequence is 12 residues long. Germline V gives CDR1 GTSNPN, CDR2 SVGIG (reference sequence). The V gene lost 4 bases and the J gene lost 3 bases, with 8 bases spanning the gap. CDR3 amino acids: CAWNRETDTQYF. Written as DNA, the CDR3 is TGTGCCTGGAACAGGGAGACAGATACGCAGTATTTT.

This clone has only one observation. This sequence joins TRBV15 and TRBJ2-7; D possibly corresponds to TRBD2 (6 bases). Germline V gene lookup returns CDR1 LNHNV and CDR2 YYDKDF (reference sequence). The CDR3 is 15 amino acids. V lost 0 bases and J 4 bases, leaving 13 bases between the germline ends. The CDR3 sequence: CATSRERGTGYEQYF. CDR3 nucleotides: TGTGCCACCAGCAGAGAGCGGGGAACGGGTTACGAGCAGTACTTC.

The CDR3 bases are TGCGCCAGCAGCGAACAGGTGGCCAAAAACATTCAGTACTTC. Encoded protein: CASSEQVAKNIQYF. J is TRBJ2-4 and V is TRBV5-1; tentatively, D is TRBD1 (5 bases). The germline V gene encodes CDR1 SGHRS and CDR2 YFSETQ. This CDR3 has 14 amino acids. V was cut by 4 bases and J by 1 base, with 9 bases left in between.

The chain recombines TRBV9 with TRBJ1-1, with a tentative D call TRBD1 (5 bases). The germline V gene encodes CDR1 SGDLS and CDR2 YYNGEE. The CDR3 totals 14 residues. Trimming cost V 0 bases and J 7 bases, with 13 bases left between them. CDR3 protein: CASSVVSGSDEAFF. Here the CDR3 DNA reads TGTGCCAGCAGCGTAGTGTCAGGGTCGGATGAAGCTTTCTTT.

The chain uses TRBV18 and TRBJ1-1; 8 bases map to TRBD1. The germline V gene encodes CDR1 KGHSH and CDR2 LQKENI. The CDR3 is 13 amino acids. V trimming: 4 bases; J trimming: 4 bases; junction bases outside the gene matches: 2. CDR3 bases: TGTGCCAGCTCACGCACAGGGGGCACTGAAGCTTTCTTT. Amino acids: CASSRTGGTEAFF. Using reference TRBV18 and TRBJ1-1 for the parts outside the CDR3, the full variable domain is NAGVMQNPRHLVRRRGQEARLRCSPMKGHSHVYWYRQLPEEGLKFMVYLQKENIIDESGMPKERFSAEFPKEGPSILRIQQVVRGDSAAYFCASSRTGGTEAFFGQGTRLTVV.

A single count supports this clone. J is TRBJ2-3 and V is TRBV7-9; D gene unclear. The germline V and J ends were trimmed by 1 base and 4 bases, with 3 bases remaining between them. CDR3 length: 12 amino acids. Germline lookup yields CDR1 SEHNR and CDR2 FQNEAQ (reference sequence). CDR3 coding DNA: TGTGCCAGCAGCTTAGTTTCAGATACGCAGTATTTT. This gives the protein CASSLVSDTQYF.

V is TRBV15 and J is TRBJ2-1, with TRBD1 matching 8 bases. V shed 0 bases, J shed 4 bases, and the junction held 5 bases outside the gene matches. The CDR3 covers 16 residues. Germline-derived CDR1 and CDR2 are LNHNV and YYDKDF (reference sequence). The CDR3 nucleotides read TGTGCCACCAGCAGAGATCAGGGGGCAGAGTACAATGAGCAGTTCTTC. Protein: CATSRDQGAEYNEQFF.

The rearrangement links TRBV27 to TRBJ2-7; tentatively, D is TRBD1 (5 bases). The CDR3 sequence is 16 residues long. Trimming shortened V by 0 bases and J by 0 bases, and 12 bases separated the two germline ends. In germline, CDR1 is MNHEY, CDR2 SMNVEV (reference sequence). This chain's CDR3 is CASSLSSAQVSYEQYF. CDR3 DNA sequence: TGTGCCAGCAGTTTATCCTCGGCACAGGTCTCCTACGAGCAGTACTTC.

V usage is TRBV14 and J usage is TRBJ2-4; no clear D. Germline CDR1 and CDR2: SGHDN and FVKESK. V was cut by 2 bases and J by 9 bases, with 14 bases left in between. There are 14 residues in the CDR3. The CDR3 is CASSQTTRAGIQYF. DNA of the CDR3: TGTGCCAGCAGCCAAACCACCCGGGCTGGCATTCAGTACTTC.

This clone was seen just once. J is TRBJ2-7 and V is TRBV30; TRBD1 might be the D (6 bases). The CDR3 spans 12 residues. Trimming took 4 bases from V and 2 from J, leaving 9 bases between them. CDR1 and CDR2 (germline): GTSNPN, SVGIG (reference sequence). The CDR3 region is CAWTGTTYEQYF. As DNA, the CDR3 is TGTGCCTGGACGGGGACAACCTACGAGCAGTACTTC.

The CDR3 loop is CASSTSSYEQYF. The CDR3 bases are TGTGCCAGTAGTACATCTAGCTACGAGCAGTACTTC. The V call is TRBV19, the J call TRBJ2-7; no reliable D call. Between the trimmed V and J ends, which lost 4 bases and 3 bases, there was a span of 7 bases. Germline V gene data show CDR1 as LNHDA and CDR2 as SQIVND (reference sequence). CDR3 size: 12 residues.

The V gene is TRBV25-1, the J gene TRBJ2-1; 9 nucleotides agree with TRBD2. With V trimmed by 3 bases and J by 5 bases, 8 bases remained unmatched. CDR1 and CDR2 (germline): MGHDK, SYGVNS. This CDR3 has 16 amino acids. The CDR3 protein is CASSDPAGGKNNEQFF. Written as DNA, the CDR3 is TGTGCCAGCAGTGACCCAGCGGGGGGCAAAAACAATGAGCAGTTCTTC. Filled out from reference TRBV25-1 and TRBJ2-1, the complete variable domain reads EADIYQTPRYLVIGTGKKITLECSQTMGHDKMYWYQQDPGMELHLIHYSYGVNSTEKGDLSSESTVSRIRTEHFPLTLESARPSHTSQYLCASSDPAGGKNNEQFFGPGTRLTVL.

This clone came up a few times. The gene calls are TRBV30 and TRBJ2-1; D gene uncertain. Germline V CDR1 and CDR2: GTSNPN, SVGIG (reference sequence). This CDR3 spans 11 amino acids. Trimming shortened V by 5 bases and J by 3 bases, and 5 bases separated the two germline ends. CDR3 DNA: TGTGCCTGGCAATTCTACAATGAGCAGTTCTTC. It encodes CAWQFYNEQFF.

The chain couples TRBV7-9 to TRBJ2-7; D is possibly TRBD1 (6 bases). The CDR3 has 15 residues. The ends were cut back, 4 bases at V and 5 bases at J, with 18 bases in the middle. In germline, CDR1 is SEHNR, CDR2 FQNEAQ (reference sequence). As DNA, the CDR3 is TGTGCCAGCAGCTCTCGGGACAACCCGAGGCACGAGCAGTACTTC. Protein sequence: CASSSRDNPRHEQYF.